The 11 T cell receptor beta chains in this list originate from one sample, sequenced in a study of shared clonotypes between healthy human individuals. Libraries were prepared by immunoSEQ multiplex PCR; TCRdb keeps only in-frame clonotypes and omits some of them. This sample carries about 1.5 million clones, around 98% of them seen once, and the ten largest clones take about 0.4%. The sequenced material came from naive CD4+ T cells sorted from blood. Subset indicated: CD45RA+ positively selected. These receptors all come from a man in his thirties or forties in good health.

The chain couples TRBV5-5 to TRBJ1-5; D is undetermined. Trimming stripped 4 bases from V and 11 bases from J, with 13 bases between. The germline gives CDR1 SGHKS, CDR2 YYEKEE (reference sequence). The CDR3 loop spans 12 amino acids. The CDR3 is CASSGVGEAQHF. CDR3 DNA sequence: TGTGCCAGCAGCGGAGTCGGGGAGGCCCAGCATTTT.

The chain is built from TRBV19 and TRBJ2-7, with D possibly matching TRBD2 (5 bases). The CDR3 has 15 residues. Trimming took 8 bases from V and 7 from J, leaving 24 bases between them. Germline V lookup: CDR1 LNHDA, CDR2 SQIVND (reference sequence). The CDR3 nucleotides are TGTGCCAGTGCGACCCCAGGCGGAATCTGGGAGGAGCAGTACTTC. As protein: CASATPGGIWEEQYF.

This sequence joins TRBV5-4 and TRBJ2-2, with a possible D match to TRBD2 (5 bases). From germline, CDR1 is SGHNT and CDR2 YYREEE (reference sequence). This CDR3 comprises 14 residues. Trimming left V 1 base short and J 5 bases short, with 9 bases between. The DNA of the CDR3 is TGTGCCAGCAGCTTGCAAGCGGTTACCGGGGAGCTGTTTTTT. This encodes CASSLQAVTGELFF.

The chain couples TRBV4-1 to TRBJ2-7; tentative D call: TRBD2 (5 bases). Trimming cost V 2 bases and J 0 bases, with 11 bases left between them. Germline V CDR1 and CDR2: MGHRA, YSYEKL. CDR3 length: 15 amino acids. The CDR3 nucleotides read TGCGCCAGCAGCCAAACGGAGGTAAGCTCCTACGAGCAGTACTTC. This translates into CASSQTEVSSYEQYF.

The V gene is TRBV4-3, the J gene TRBJ2-7; D is uncertain. Trimming cost V 0 bases and J 2 bases, with 14 bases left between them. Per the germline V gene, CDR1 is LGHNA and CDR2 is YSLEER. The CDR3 spans 16 residues. The CDR3 DNA reads TGCGCCAGCAGCCAAGAGGAAGGGTTAGGTACCTACGAGCAGTACTTC. Encoded protein: CASSQEEGLGTYEQYF.

V usage is TRBV11-3 and J usage is TRBJ1-5; D is possibly TRBD1 (6 bases). Germline V gene lookup returns CDR1 SGHNT and CDR2 YENEEA. CDR3 length: 19 amino acids. Trimming removed 9 bases from V and 2 bases from J, with 29 bases in between. The CDR3 bases are TGTGCCAGTTGGTCCGGACAGCCAAATCCAAGGGAGGGCAATCAGCCCCAGCATTTT. Protein sequence: CASWSGQPNPREGNQPQHF.

Points on this clone: In the same sample, other DNA sequences code for this CDR3. V and J are TRBV5-4 and TRBJ1-5, with D tentatively TRBD1 (5 bases). The CDR3 has 13 amino acids. Germline CDR1 and CDR2: SGHNT and YYREEE (reference sequence). V lost 0 bases and J 7 bases, leaving 8 bases between the germline ends. For the CDR3, the DNA is TGTGCCAGCAGCTTGGACCGGGACCAGCCCCAGCATTTT. Amino acids: CASSLDRDQPQHF.

The rearrangement uses TRBV7-9 and TRBJ1-1, with TRBD1 matching 7 bases. The CDR3 is 15 amino acids. Germline V gene sequence: CDR1 SEHNR, CDR2 FQNEAQ (reference sequence). V was clipped by 1 base and J by 2 bases; unmatched bases: 4. The CDR3 loop is CASSLGDRDNTEAFF. The CDR3, as DNA: TGTGCCAGCAGCTTAGGCGACAGGGACAACACTGAAGCTTTCTTT.

The chain joins TRBV2 to TRBJ2-7; 9 nucleotides align to TRBD2. The CDR3 is made up of 18 amino acids. The V gene end was trimmed by 7 bases and the J gene end by 5 bases; junction bases not matched to a gene: 21. Germline V gene sequence: CDR1 SNHLY, CDR2 FYNNEI. The CDR3 region has the DNA TGTGCCAGCATAGTCATCCGCCTCTCCGCGGGAGGGTCCCACGAGCAGTACTTC. It codes for CASIVIRLSAGGSHEQYF. The whole variable domain, filled in from reference TRBV2 and TRBJ2-7, reads EPEVTQTPSHQVTQMGQEVILRCVPISNHLYFYWYRQILGQKVEFLVSFYNNEISEKSEIFDDQFSVERPDGSNFTLKIRSTKLEDSAMYFCASIVIRLSAGGSHEQYFGPGTRLTVT.

This chain links TRBV9 with TRBJ1-1, with 7 nucleotides matching TRBD1. The CDR3 length is 14 residues. Per germline, CDR1 SGDLS and CDR2 YYNGEE. Losses at the gene ends were 5 bases for V and 5 bases for J; bases not matched to a gene: 9. The CDR3 nucleotides read TGTGCCAGCAGAGATTACAGGGGAGGGACTGAAGCTTTCTTT. Encoded protein: CASRDYRGGTEAFF. Full variable domain (missing parts from reference TRBV9 and TRBJ1-1): DSGVTQTPKHLITATGQRVTLRCSPRSGDLSVYWYQQSLDQGLQFLIQYYNGEERAKGNILERFSAQQFPDLHSELNLSSLELGDSALYFCASRDYRGGTEAFFGQGTRLTVV.

The genes are TRBV19 and TRBJ1-2, with 7 bases that match TRBD1. The V segment lost 4 bases and the J segment 7 bases; nucleotides outside the gene matches: 6. From germline, CDR1 is LNHDA and CDR2 SQIVND (reference sequence). This CDR3 has 13 residues. Here the CDR3 DNA reads TGTGCCAGTAGTACGTTCCGGGACAGTGGCTACACCTTC. This translates into CASSTFRDSGYTF.